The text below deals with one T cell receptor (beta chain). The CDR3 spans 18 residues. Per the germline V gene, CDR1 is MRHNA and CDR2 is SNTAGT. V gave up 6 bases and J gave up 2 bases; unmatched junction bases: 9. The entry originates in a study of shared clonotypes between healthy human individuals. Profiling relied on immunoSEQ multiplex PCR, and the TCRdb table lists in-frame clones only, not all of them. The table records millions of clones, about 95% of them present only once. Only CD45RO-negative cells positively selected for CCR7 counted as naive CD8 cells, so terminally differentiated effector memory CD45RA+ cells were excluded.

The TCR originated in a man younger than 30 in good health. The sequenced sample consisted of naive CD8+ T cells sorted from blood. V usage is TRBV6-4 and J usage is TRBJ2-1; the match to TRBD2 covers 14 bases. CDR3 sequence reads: CASSPTSGRVGPYNEQFF. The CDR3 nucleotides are TGTGCCAGCAGCCCGACTAGCGGGAGGGTTGGCCCCTACAATGAGCAGTTCTTC.